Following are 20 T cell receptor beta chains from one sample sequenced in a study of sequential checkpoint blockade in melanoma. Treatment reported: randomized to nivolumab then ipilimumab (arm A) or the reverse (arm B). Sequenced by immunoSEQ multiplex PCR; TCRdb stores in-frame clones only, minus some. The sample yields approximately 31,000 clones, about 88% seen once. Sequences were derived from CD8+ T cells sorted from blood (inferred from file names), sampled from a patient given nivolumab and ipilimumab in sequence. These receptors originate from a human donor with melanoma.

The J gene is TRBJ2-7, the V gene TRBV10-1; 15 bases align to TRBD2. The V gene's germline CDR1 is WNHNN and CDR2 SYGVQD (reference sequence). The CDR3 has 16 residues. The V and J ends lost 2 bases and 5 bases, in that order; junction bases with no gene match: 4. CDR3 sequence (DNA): TGCGCCAGCAGTGAGCCGGGACTAGCGGGAGGACACGAGCAGTACTTC. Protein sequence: CASSEPGLAGGHEQYF.

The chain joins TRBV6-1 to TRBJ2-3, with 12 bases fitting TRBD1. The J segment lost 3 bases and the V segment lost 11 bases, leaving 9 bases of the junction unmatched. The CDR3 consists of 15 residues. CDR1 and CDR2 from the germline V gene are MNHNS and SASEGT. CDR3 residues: CAVTRGQGATDTQYF. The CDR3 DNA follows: TGTGCCGTAACGCGGGGACAGGGGGCAACAGATACGCAGTATTTT.

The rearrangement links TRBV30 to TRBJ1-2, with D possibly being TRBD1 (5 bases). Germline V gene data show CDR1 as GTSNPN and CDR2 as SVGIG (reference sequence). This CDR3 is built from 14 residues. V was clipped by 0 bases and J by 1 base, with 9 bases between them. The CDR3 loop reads CAWSVRGSNYGYTF. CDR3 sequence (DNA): TGTGCCTGGAGTGTAAGGGGAAGTAACTATGGCTACACCTTC.

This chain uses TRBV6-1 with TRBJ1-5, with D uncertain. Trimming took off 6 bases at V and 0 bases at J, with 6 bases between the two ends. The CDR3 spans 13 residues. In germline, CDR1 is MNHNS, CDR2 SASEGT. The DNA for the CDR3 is TGTGCCAGCAGCGACATTAGCAATCAGCCCCAGCATTTT. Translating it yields CASSDISNQPQHF.

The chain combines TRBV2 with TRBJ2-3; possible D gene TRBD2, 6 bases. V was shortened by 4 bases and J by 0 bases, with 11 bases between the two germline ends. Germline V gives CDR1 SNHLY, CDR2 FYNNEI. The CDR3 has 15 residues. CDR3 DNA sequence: TGTGCCAGCAGTGGACCGGGGGTAAGCACAGATACGCAGTATTTT. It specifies CASSGPGVSTDTQYF.

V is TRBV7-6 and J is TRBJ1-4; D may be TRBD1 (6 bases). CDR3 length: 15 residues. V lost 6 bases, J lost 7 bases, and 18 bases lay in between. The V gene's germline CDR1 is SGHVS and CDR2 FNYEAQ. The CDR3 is CASRATGFGVEKLFF. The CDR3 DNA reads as TGTGCCAGCAGAGCCACAGGGTTCGGGGTTGAAAAACTGTTTTTT.

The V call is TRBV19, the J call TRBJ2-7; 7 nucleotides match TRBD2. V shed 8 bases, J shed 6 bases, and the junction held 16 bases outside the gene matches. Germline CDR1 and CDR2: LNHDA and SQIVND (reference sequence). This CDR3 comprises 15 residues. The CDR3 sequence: CASSNRGTASGEQYF. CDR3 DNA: TGTGCCAGTTCCAATAGGGGCACGGCTAGCGGCGAGCAGTACTTC.

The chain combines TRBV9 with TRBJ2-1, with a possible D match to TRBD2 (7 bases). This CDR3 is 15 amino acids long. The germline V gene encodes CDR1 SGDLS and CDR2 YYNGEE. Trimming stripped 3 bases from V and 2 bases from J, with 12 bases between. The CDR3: CASSAWGGPYNEQFF. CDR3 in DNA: TGTGCCAGCAGCGCATGGGGGGGGCCCTACAATGAGCAGTTCTTC.

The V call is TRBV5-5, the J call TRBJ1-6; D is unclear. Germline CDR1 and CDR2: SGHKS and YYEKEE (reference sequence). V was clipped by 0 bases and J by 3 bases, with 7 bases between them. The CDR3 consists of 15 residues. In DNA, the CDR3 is TGTGCCAGCAGCTTGGGCAGGTACTATAATTCACCCCTCCACTTT. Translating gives CASSLGRYYNSPLHF.

The CDR3 sequence is CASSPGTDSTSTDTQYF. Here the CDR3 DNA reads TGTGCCAGCAGCCCAGGGACAGATAGTACTAGCACAGATACGCAGTATTTT. This rearrangement joins TRBV13 to TRBJ2-3, with 7 bases that match TRBD1. With 5 bases clipped from V and 0 bases from J, the junction kept 11 bases outside the gene matches. The V gene's germline CDR1 is PRHDT and CDR2 FYEKMQ (reference sequence). The CDR3 sequence is 17 residues long.

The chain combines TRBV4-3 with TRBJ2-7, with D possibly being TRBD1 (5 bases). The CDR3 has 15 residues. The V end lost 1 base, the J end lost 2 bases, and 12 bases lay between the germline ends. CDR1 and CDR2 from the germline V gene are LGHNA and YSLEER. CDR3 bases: TGCGCCAGCAGCCAAGCCACAGGCCCCACCTACGAGCAGTACTTC. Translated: CASSQATGPTYEQYF.

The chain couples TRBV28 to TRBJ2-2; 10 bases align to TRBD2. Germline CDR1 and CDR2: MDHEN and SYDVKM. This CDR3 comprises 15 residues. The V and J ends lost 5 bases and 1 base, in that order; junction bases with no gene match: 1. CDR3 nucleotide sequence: TGTGCCAGCAGTAGCGGGAGGGAGAACACCGGGGAGCTGTTTTTT. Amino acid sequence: CASSSGRENTGELFF.

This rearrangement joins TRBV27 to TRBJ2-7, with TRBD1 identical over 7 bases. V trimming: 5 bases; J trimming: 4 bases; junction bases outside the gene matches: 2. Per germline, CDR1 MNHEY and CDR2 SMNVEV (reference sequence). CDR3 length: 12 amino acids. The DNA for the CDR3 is TGTGCCAGCAGTATCAGGGGGTACGAGCAGTACTTC. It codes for CASSIRGYEQYF.

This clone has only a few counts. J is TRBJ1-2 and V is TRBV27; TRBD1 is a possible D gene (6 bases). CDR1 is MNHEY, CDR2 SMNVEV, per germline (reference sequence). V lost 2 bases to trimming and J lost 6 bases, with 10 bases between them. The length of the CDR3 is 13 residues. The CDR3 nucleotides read TGTGCCAGCAGTTTAAGAGGGGGTCATGGCTACACCTTC. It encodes CASSLRGGHGYTF.

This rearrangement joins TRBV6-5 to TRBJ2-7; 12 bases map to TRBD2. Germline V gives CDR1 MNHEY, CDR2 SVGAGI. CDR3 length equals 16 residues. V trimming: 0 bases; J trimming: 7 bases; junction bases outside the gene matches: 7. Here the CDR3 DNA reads TGTGCCAGCAGTTACTCAGAGACTAGCGGGGGTATGGAGCAGTACTTC. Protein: CASSYSETSGGMEQYF.

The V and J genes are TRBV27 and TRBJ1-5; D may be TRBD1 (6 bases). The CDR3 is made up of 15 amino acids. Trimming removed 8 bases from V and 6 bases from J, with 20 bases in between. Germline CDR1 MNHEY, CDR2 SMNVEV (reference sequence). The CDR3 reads CASHPWTPRGQPQHF. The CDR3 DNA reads TGTGCCAGCCATCCCTGGACCCCCAGGGGTCAGCCCCAGCATTTT.

CDR3 sequence: CASSSMTGTHLSTDTQYF. In DNA, the CDR3 is TGTGCCAGCAGTTCCATGACAGGGACACACCTTAGCACAGATACGCAGTATTTT. The V gene is TRBV27, the J gene TRBJ2-3; 7 nucleotides align to TRBD1. V lost 4 bases to trimming and J lost 0 bases; unmatched junction nucleotides: 13. This CDR3 contains 18 residues. Per the germline V gene, CDR1 is MNHEY and CDR2 is SMNVEV (reference sequence).

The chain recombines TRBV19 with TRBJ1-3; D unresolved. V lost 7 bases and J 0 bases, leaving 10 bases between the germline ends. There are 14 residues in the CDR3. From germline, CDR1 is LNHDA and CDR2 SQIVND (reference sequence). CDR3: CASTPGSSGNTIYF. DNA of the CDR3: TGTGCCAGTACACCAGGAAGCTCTGGAAACACCATATATTTT.

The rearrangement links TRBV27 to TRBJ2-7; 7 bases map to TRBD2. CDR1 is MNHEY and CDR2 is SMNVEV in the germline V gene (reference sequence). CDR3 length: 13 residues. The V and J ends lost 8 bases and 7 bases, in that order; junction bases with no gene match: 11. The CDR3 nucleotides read TGTGCCAGCTCGTGGGCGGGAGTTTCGGAGCAGTACTTC. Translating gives CASSWAGVSEQYF.

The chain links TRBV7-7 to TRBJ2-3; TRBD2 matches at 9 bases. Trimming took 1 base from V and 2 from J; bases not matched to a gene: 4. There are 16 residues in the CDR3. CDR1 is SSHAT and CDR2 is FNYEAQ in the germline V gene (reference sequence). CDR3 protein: CASSLVAGAFTDTQYF. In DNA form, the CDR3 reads TGTGCCAGCAGCTTAGTAGCGGGGGCCTTCACAGATACGCAGTATTTT.